Following are 13 T cell receptor beta chains from one sample sequenced in a study of blood T cell repertoires in COVID-19. Some clones are missing from TCRdb's copy, which holds only in-frame ones; the method was immunoSEQ multiplex PCR. Among more than 150,000 clones listed, 86% were seen once. Sequences were obtained from peripheral blood. All receptors derive from a man aged 65 to 85 with active or convalescent COVID-19.

CDR3 sequence: CASTPRGPRVAVGPTGYTF. In nucleotides, the CDR3 is TGTGCCAGCACCCCCAGGGGGCCACGGGTCGCAGTTGGTCCTACTGGCTACACCTTC. The chain has TRBV27 and TRBJ1-2; TRBD1 matches 8 bases. V gave up 7 bases and J gave up 7 bases; unmatched junction bases: 26. The CDR3 has 19 residues. Germline CDR1 and CDR2: MNHEY and SMNVEV (reference sequence).

This chain connects TRBV12-5 to TRBJ1-1, with 8 bases that match TRBD1. The germline V gene encodes CDR1 LGHNT and CDR2 FRNRAP. Trimming removed 2 bases from V and 0 bases from J; junction bases left unmatched: 8. The CDR3 covers 17 residues. The CDR3 reads CASGLHGTGIMNTEAFF. In DNA, the CDR3 is TGTGCTAGTGGTTTGCACGGGACAGGAATCATGAACACTGAAGCTTTCTTT.

J is TRBJ1-5 and V is TRBV27; 9 bases line up with TRBD1. Germline V gene sequence: CDR1 MNHEY, CDR2 SMNVEV (reference sequence). V gave up 5 bases and J gave up 0 bases; unmatched junction bases: 14. The length of the CDR3 is 19 residues. CDR3: CASSNLRGTGPYSNQPQHF. The CDR3 DNA is TGTGCCAGCAGTAACCTTCGCGGGACAGGGCCTTATAGCAATCAGCCCCAGCATTTT.

This chain uses TRBV5-1 with TRBJ2-2; 10 bases line up with TRBD1. This CDR3 region has 17 residues. Trimming took 1 base from V and 7 from J; bases not matched to a gene: 10. Per the germline V gene, CDR1 is SGHRS and CDR2 is YFSETQ. The CDR3 here is CASSLIGQGGLSGELFF. The CDR3 DNA sequence: TGCGCCAGCAGCTTGATTGGACAGGGGGGTTTAAGCGGGGAGCTGTTTTTT. The full variable domain, rest sourced from reference TRBV5-1 and TRBJ2-2, is KAGVTQTPRYLIKTRGQQVTLSCSPISGHRSVSWYQQTPGQGLQFLFEYFSETQRNKGNFPGRFSGRQFSNSRSEMNVSTLELGDSALYLCASSLIGQGGLSGELFFGEGSRLTVL.

The rearrangement uses TRBV7-9 and TRBJ2-1, with D possibly TRBD1 on 6 matching bases. This CDR3 spans 14 amino acids. V dropped 4 bases and J dropped 5 bases, with 12 bases sitting between them. Germline V gene lookup returns CDR1 SEHNR and CDR2 FQNEAQ (reference sequence). CDR3 in amino acids: CASSSPGQHNEQFF. The DNA for the CDR3 is TGTGCCAGCAGCTCTCCAGGACAGCACAATGAGCAGTTCTTC.

This clone was observed once. The CDR3: CASSKYLSSSYEQYF. The CDR3 DNA reads TGTGCCAGCAGCAAGTACTTGTCTAGCTCCTACGAGCAGTACTTC. The V call is TRBV7-6, the J call TRBJ2-7; no reliable D call. The CDR3 is 15 amino acids. Germline V gene lookup returns CDR1 SGHVS and CDR2 FNYEAQ. V lost 5 bases and J lost 0, with 14 bases in between.

The rearrangement uses TRBV7-9 and TRBJ1-2; the match to TRBD1 covers 12 bases. CDR1 is SEHNR and CDR2 is FQNEAQ in the germline V gene (reference sequence). J was trimmed by 5 bases and V by 3 bases; bases with no gene match: 4. This CDR3 is 15 amino acids long. As DNA, the CDR3 is TGTGCCAGCAGCTTCCGGGACAGGGGGCTGTATGGCTACACCTTC. This gives the protein CASSFRDRGLYGYTF. Based on the CDR3 plus reference TRBV7-9 and TRBJ1-2, the full variable domain is DTGVSQNPRHKITKRGQNVTFRCDPISEHNRLYWYRQTLGQGPEFLTYFQNEAQLEKSRLLSDRFSAERPKGSFSTLEIQRTEQGDSAMYLCASSFRDRGLYGYTFGSGTRLTVV.

The J gene is TRBJ2-2, the V gene TRBV7-8; D possibly corresponds to TRBD2 (5 bases). CDR1 SGHVS and CDR2 FQNEAQ come from the germline V gene. The germline V and J ends were trimmed by 3 bases and 1 base, with 15 bases remaining between them. The CDR3 is 17 residues long. As DNA, the CDR3 is TGTGCCAGCAGCTTCGGGGTCGGGGTATTGAACACCGGGGAGCTGTTTTTT. Protein product: CASSFGVGVLNTGELFF.

This chain uses TRBV4-1 with TRBJ1-2, with TRBD1 matching 8 bases. The CDR3 spans 17 residues. V lost 0 bases and J lost 3; bases outside the gene matches: 9. The V gene's germline CDR1 is MGHRA and CDR2 YSYEKL. The CDR3 coding sequence is TGCGCCAGCAGCCAAGATTGGGCAGGGGGCCCATACTATGGCTACACCTTC. It encodes CASSQDWAGGPYYGYTF.

The chain employs TRBV5-1 and TRBJ2-2; TRBD1 matches at 7 bases. Trimming took 2 bases from V and 1 from J; bases not matched to a gene: 11. The CDR3 runs to 18 residues. Germline-derived CDR1 and CDR2 are SGHRS and YFSETQ. DNA for the CDR3: TGCGCCAGCAGCTTCGCCCCCGCGGCAGGGGGGAACACCGGGGAGCTGTTTTTT. Translated: CASSFAPAAGGNTGELFF.

V usage is TRBV5-5 and J usage is TRBJ2-4; D might be TRBD1 (6 bases). Germline values: CDR1 SGHKS, CDR2 YYEKEE (reference sequence). V was clipped by 3 bases and J by 0 bases, with 19 bases between them. The CDR3 is 18 residues long. CDR3 nucleotide sequence: TGTGCCAGCAGCTCCACCGGGACAAACGTCCCAGCCAAAAACATTCAGTACTTC. Translating gives CASSSTGTNVPAKNIQYF.

This rearrangement joins TRBV24-1 to TRBJ1-5, with D hard to call. The germline V gene has CDR1 KGHDR and CDR2 SFDVKD. CDR3 length: 14 amino acids. Trimming removed 3 bases at V and 3 bases at J, with 8 bases between. CDR3 nucleotides: TGTGCCACCAGTGATCCCCAACACAATCAGCCCCAGCATTTT. This translates into CATSDPQHNQPQHF.

The chain combines TRBV7-2 with TRBJ1-2; 7 bases are a match to TRBD1. There are 14 residues in the CDR3. Germline CDR1 is SGHTA and CDR2 is FQGNSA. V was clipped by 1 base and J by 2 bases; unmatched bases: 1. In DNA, the CDR3 is TGTGCCAGCAGCTTAGAACAGGGGAACTATGGCTACACCTTC. Its translation: CASSLEQGNYGYTF.